The 24 T cell receptor beta chains below were found in one sample sequenced in a study of blood T cell repertoires in COVID-19. Some clones are missing from TCRdb's copy, which holds only in-frame ones; the method was immunoSEQ multiplex PCR. This table has 150,000 to 200,000 clones, approximately 82% appearing once. The sequenced material came from PBMCs or T cells enriched from blood (not recorded which). These receptors were collected from a woman aged 55-70 years with acute COVID-19.

This sequence joins TRBV4-1 and TRBJ1-3; possible D gene TRBD1, 5 bases. V shed 1 base and J shed 1 base, with 8 bases lying between them. Looked up from germline, CDR1 is MGHRA and CDR2 is YSYEKL. The CDR3 has 15 amino acids. CDR3 in amino acids: CASSQAGLSGNTIYF. The CDR3 coding sequence is TGCGCCAGCAGCCAAGCAGGGTTGTCTGGAAACACCATATATTTT.

This clone occurred a few times. This sequence joins TRBV3-1 (or the pseudogene TRBV3-2) and TRBJ2-3; 9 nucleotides line up with TRBD2. V shed 4 bases, J shed 0 bases, and the junction held 5 bases outside the gene matches. The germline V gene encodes CDR1 LGHDT and CDR2 YNNKEL (reference sequence). CDR3 size: 16 residues. CDR3 region: CASSLKAGGSTDTQYF. The CDR3 DNA reads TGTGCCAGCAGCCTAAAAGCGGGAGGCAGCACAGATACGCAGTATTTT.

The sample holds a few counts of this clone. The chain recombines TRBV5-6 with TRBJ1-4; the D is unclear. The CDR3 covers 18 residues. Per the germline V gene, CDR1 is SGHDT and CDR2 is YYEEEE. Trimming stripped 6 bases from V and 0 bases from J, with 21 bases between. CDR3 sequence reads: CASTPWAGISATNEKLFF. CDR3 nucleotide sequence: TGTGCCAGCACCCCATGGGCGGGGATTAGTGCAACTAATGAAAAACTGTTTTTT.

The J gene is TRBJ1-5, the V gene TRBV6-5; possibly TRBD1 for D (6 bases). The CDR3 runs 13 residues. Trimming shortened V by 7 bases and J by 4 bases, and 11 bases separated the two germline ends. Per germline, CDR1 MNHEY and CDR2 SVGAGI. This chain's CDR3 is CASMDQGNQPQHF. CDR3 nucleotide sequence: TGTGCCAGCATGGACCAGGGGAATCAGCCCCAGCATTTT.

The genes are TRBV5-1 and TRBJ2-1; 14 positions match TRBD2. Germline V lookup: CDR1 SGHRS, CDR2 YFSETQ. Losses at the gene ends were 0 bases for V and 7 bases for J; bases not matched to a gene: 9. The CDR3 length is 18 residues. CDR3 in DNA: TGCGCCAGCAGCTTGGCGGAGCGACTAGCGGGAGGGCAGAATGAGCAGTTCTTC. Translated: CASSLAERLAGGQNEQFF.

This clone was seen once. The V and J genes are TRBV5-1 and TRBJ2-3, with D tentatively TRBD1 (5 bases). The CDR3 loop spans 14 amino acids. The germline V gene encodes CDR1 SGHRS and CDR2 YFSETQ. V was cut by 3 bases and J by 1 base, with 9 bases left in between. CDR3 region: CASSSQTGTDTQYF. The CDR3 DNA is TGCGCCAGCAGCTCTCAGACAGGCACAGATACGCAGTATTTT.

J is TRBJ2-7 and V is TRBV7-9; 8 bases agree with TRBD2. V was clipped by 9 bases and J by 2 bases; unmatched bases: 21. The CDR3 totals 18 residues. Germline assignment: CDR1 SEHNR and CDR2 FQNEAQ (reference sequence). CDR3 in amino acids: CASSPLRSGVAGPYEQYF. CDR3 bases: TGTGCCAGTTCCCCCCTCAGGAGTGGAGTAGCGGGACCCTACGAGCAGTACTTC.

This chain uses TRBV12-3 or TRBV12-4 with TRBJ1-2; D is perhaps TRBD1 (5 bases). V lost 6 bases, J lost 2 bases, and 10 bases lay in between. The CDR3 length is 13 residues. CDR3 coding DNA: TGTGCCAGCAGGGCTACAGGAAACTATGGCTACACCTTC. Protein: CASRATGNYGYTF.

Written as DNA, the CDR3 is TGTGCCAGCAGCTCCCACAGGGGCGAGCAGTACTTC. Its protein product is CASSSHRGEQYF. The V gene is TRBV7-2, the J gene TRBJ2-7; TRBD1 agrees at 7 bases. The CDR3 covers 12 residues. Germline V gene data show CDR1 as SGHTA and CDR2 as FQGNSA. The ends lost 4 bases at V and 6 bases at J; junction bases unmatched: 3.

This clone was detected a few times. This chain connects TRBV27 to TRBJ1-2, with 8 bases lining up with TRBD1. The CDR3 has 17 residues. CDR1 is MNHEY and CDR2 is SMNVEV in the germline V gene (reference sequence). The J segment lost 6 bases and the V segment lost 5 bases, leaving 17 bases of the junction unmatched. CDR3 sequence: CASSLSGQDLLGDGYTF. The CDR3 DNA sequence: TGTGCCAGCAGTCTCTCGGGACAGGATCTTCTCGGGGATGGCTACACCTTC.

This chain connects TRBV14 to TRBJ2-5; D perhaps matches TRBD1 (5 bases). Between the trimmed V and J ends, which lost 4 bases and 5 bases, there was a span of 14 bases. The CDR3 is made up of 14 amino acids. Germline assignment: CDR1 SGHDN and CDR2 FVKESK. For the CDR3, the DNA is TGTGCCAGCAGCCGGGGCCCGCCACCGGAGACCCAGTACTTC. Residues: CASSRGPPPETQYF.

The chain links TRBV19 to TRBJ1-1, with D maybe TRBD1 (6 bases). From germline, CDR1 is LNHDA and CDR2 SQIVND (reference sequence). With 4 bases removed from V and 2 bases from J, the gap between germline ends came to 14 bases. This CDR3 has 15 residues. CDR3 coding DNA: TGTGCCAGTAGTAGGGGCCCAGGGGCCAACACTGAAGCTTTCTTT. Encoded protein: CASSRGPGANTEAFF.

The genes are TRBV27 and TRBJ1-1; D remains ambiguous. The V and J ends lost 5 bases and 5 bases respectively, with 12 bases between them. The CDR3 contains 13 residues. Germline V lookup: CDR1 MNHEY, CDR2 SMNVEV (reference sequence). The CDR3 reads CASSRGLSTEAFF. DNA for the CDR3: TGTGCCAGCAGTAGAGGGCTGAGTACTGAAGCTTTCTTT.

The rearrangement links TRBV3-1 (or the pseudogene TRBV3-2) to TRBJ2-7; 14 nucleotides agree with TRBD2. Germline V gives CDR1 LGHDT, CDR2 YNNKEL (reference sequence). V was pared by 6 bases and J by 6 bases, with 4 bases of the junction left unmatched. This CDR3 region has 14 residues. The CDR3 sequence: CASSGTSGSSEQYF. The CDR3 nucleotides are TGTGCCAGCAGTGGGACTAGCGGGAGCTCCGAGCAGTACTTC.

This clone was counted a single time. V and J are TRBV11-2 and TRBJ1-2, with TRBD1 matching 8 bases. This CDR3 region has 13 residues. From germline, CDR1 is SGHAT and CDR2 FQNNGV. V dropped 4 bases and J dropped 7; count of bases not matched to a gene: 5. CDR3 sequence reads: CASSSRTGLGYTF. CDR3 sequence (DNA): TGTGCCAGCAGCTCAAGGACAGGGCTTGGCTACACCTTC.

The V and J genes are TRBV5-8 and TRBJ1-5; perhaps TRBD1 as D (5 bases). V lost 6 bases, J lost 6 bases, and 13 bases lay in between. The germline CDR1 and CDR2 sequences are SGHTS and YDEGEE. The CDR3 has 13 amino acids. The CDR3 coding sequence is TGTGCCAGCACCCTCTGGGGGGGTCAGCCCCAGCATTTT. Its protein product is CASTLWGGQPQHF.

V is TRBV6-5 and J is TRBJ2-7; possibly TRBD2 for D (6 bases). Germline V gives CDR1 MNHEY, CDR2 SVGAGI. The ends were cut back, 11 bases at V and 6 bases at J, with 14 bases in the middle. The CDR3 sequence is 11 residues long. The CDR3 here is CAGGHGTEQYF. In nucleotides, the CDR3 is TGTGCCGGAGGGCACGGGACCGAGCAGTACTTC.

Turning to this clone: The germline gene is not matched at one end of the junction; a read error may be the cause. The chain recombines TRBV20-1 with TRBJ2-3; a weak D match, TRBD1 (5 bases). Germline values: CDR1 DFQATT, CDR2 SNEGSKA (reference sequence). The CDR3 totals 9 residues. The CDR3 nucleotides read TGCAGTGCTAGAGCCCAGGGTCCTTTT. This translates into CSARAQGPF.

The rearrangement joins TRBV10-2 to TRBJ1-2, with D possibly TRBD1 on 6 matching bases. The germline V gene has CDR1 WSHSY and CDR2 SAAADI. The CDR3 is 14 amino acids. The ends were cut back, 8 bases at V and 4 bases at J, with 17 bases in the middle. CDR3 bases: TGCGCCAGCTGCCGGGACATCTTTTCCTATGGCTACACCTTC. Translating it yields CASCRDIFSYGYTF.

This chain joins TRBV9 and TRBJ1-1; 8 positions match TRBD1. This CDR3 comprises 14 residues. The trim removed 4 bases at V and 5 bases at J, leaving 7 bases unmatched. The V gene's germline CDR1 is SGDLS and CDR2 YYNGEE. The CDR3 protein is CASSPRTGRTEAFF. CDR3 nucleotides: TGTGCCAGCAGCCCCCGGACAGGGAGGACTGAAGCTTTCTTT.

This chain uses TRBV27 with TRBJ1-4; possible D gene TRBD1, 6 bases. This CDR3 region has 16 residues. The germline V and J ends were trimmed by 0 bases and 6 bases, with 14 bases remaining between them. From germline, CDR1 is MNHEY and CDR2 SMNVEV (reference sequence). CDR3 coding DNA: TGTGCCAGCAGTTTATCAGACAGGTTGAAAGATGAAAAACTGTTTTTT. Its translation is CASSLSDRLKDEKLFF.

The chain couples TRBV7-2 to TRBJ1-5, with 7 bases lining up with TRBD1. This CDR3 has 15 residues. V dropped 0 bases and J dropped 5; count of bases not matched to a gene: 4. CDR1 and CDR2 (germline): SGHTA, FQGNSA. The CDR3 sequence is CASSLARDRYQPQHF. CDR3 DNA: TGTGCCAGCAGCTTAGCTCGGGACAGATATCAGCCCCAGCATTTT.

The V call is TRBV10-3, the J call TRBJ2-1, with TRBD2 as a possible D gene (6 bases). The germline V and J ends were trimmed by 9 bases and 8 bases, with 20 bases remaining between them. Germline V gene sequence: CDR1 ENHRY, CDR2 SYGVKD. CDR3 size: 14 residues. The chain's CDR3 is CAIKTSSTSHEQFF. For the CDR3, the DNA is TGTGCCATTAAGACTAGTTCTACAAGTCATGAGCAGTTCTTC.

This chain uses TRBV2 with TRBJ2-2; 8 bases are shared with TRBD2. CDR3 length equals 16 residues. V lost 2 bases to trimming and J lost 3 bases; unmatched junction nucleotides: 5. Germline loops: CDR1 SNHLY, CDR2 FYNNEI. The CDR3: CASSELARGDTGELFF. The CDR3 coding sequence is TGTGCCAGCAGTGAATTGGCGCGGGGGGACACCGGGGAGCTGTTTTTT.